This T cell receptor (beta chain) was recorded in a study of blood T cell repertoires in COVID-19. Across the whole study: Donors in the United States, Italy and Spain gave samples during acute or convalescent COVID-19. Sources were T cells, B-cell-depleted T cells, or PBMCs; the material itself was cDNA or gDNA.

V was cut by 4 bases and J by 4 bases, with 11 bases left in between. Germline assignment: CDR1 SGHRS and CDR2 YFSETQ. The CDR3 is 13 amino acids. Per the authors' pipeline: Researchers report that nucleated cell counts were estimated from reference gene primer amplification. The assay was immunoSEQ multiplex PCR, and TCRdb's table has in-frame clones only and misses some. That table furnishes V, J and clone size, whereas the DNA furnished D and trimming. Of 200,000 to 250,000 clones in the sample, 88% were seen once. The sequenced sample consisted of peripheral blood. The V gene is TRBV5-1, the J gene TRBJ1-2; the D gene is possibly TRBD1 (6 bases). The clonotype comes from a man between 18 and 35 years old with active or convalescent COVID-19. The CDR3 protein is CASSKDRAYGYTF. DNA for the CDR3: TGCGCCAGCAGCAAGGACAGAGCCTATGGCTACACCTTC.